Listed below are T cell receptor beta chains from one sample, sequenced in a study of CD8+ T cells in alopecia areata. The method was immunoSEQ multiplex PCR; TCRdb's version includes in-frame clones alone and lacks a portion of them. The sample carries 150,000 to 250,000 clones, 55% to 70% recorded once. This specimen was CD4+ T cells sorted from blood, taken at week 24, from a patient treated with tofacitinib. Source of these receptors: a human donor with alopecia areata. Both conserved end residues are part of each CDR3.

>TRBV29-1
CSVRLGEAFF
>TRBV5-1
CASSIGTSGSHGDNEQFF
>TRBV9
CASSVQHTNQETQYF
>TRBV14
CASSQETVEYF
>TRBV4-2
CASSQGAYEQYF
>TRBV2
CASSYLDAGVSYNEQFF
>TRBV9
CASSVRRTSTDTQYF
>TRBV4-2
CASSQENGGTLVHEQFF
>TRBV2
CASSPGQGIYNEQFF
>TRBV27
CASSAPGTGTNEQFF
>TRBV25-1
CASSPAGGFGEQYF
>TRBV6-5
CASSYRQGGDTQYF
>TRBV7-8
CASSLGSGGLALGGELFF
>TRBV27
CASSSTTVKGGYTF
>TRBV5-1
CASSSLAGGETQYF